One sample yielded the 32 T cell receptor beta chains listed below, sequenced in a study of long-term antiretroviral therapy in people with HIV. An immunoSEQ assay, version v3.0, was performed at survey level. Profiled with immunoSEQ multiplex PCR; TCRdb holds only in-frame clones, not every one. The table shows approximately 26,000 clones, with 79% occurring only once. The sample was unsorted PBMCs, taken 1.2 years after starting antiretroviral therapy. These receptor sequences come from a woman aged 40 to 50 with HIV.

This clone has only a few counts. V is TRBV30 and J is TRBJ1-6; possibly TRBD1 for D (5 bases). The CDR3 extends over 16 amino acids. The V gene lost 0 bases and the J gene lost 3 bases, with 12 bases spanning the gap. From germline, CDR1 is GTSNPN and CDR2 SVGIG (reference sequence). The CDR3 nucleotides read TGTGCCTGGAGTGTAGCAGGGTTATTCTATAATTCACCCCTCCACTTT. This translates into CAWSVAGLFYNSPLHF.

The chain uses TRBV15 and TRBJ1-4; D unclear. There are 14 residues in the CDR3. Trimming left V 2 bases short and J 4 bases short, with 8 bases between. The germline V gene has CDR1 LNHNV and CDR2 YYDKDF (reference sequence). Written as DNA, the CDR3 is TGTGCCACCAGCAGATTTGTAGATAATGAAAAACTGTTTTTT. The encoded protein is CATSRFVDNEKLFF.

The chain uses TRBV14 and TRBJ2-3; 7 bases match TRBD1. Germline V gene sequence: CDR1 SGHDN, CDR2 FVKESK. V shed 0 bases and J 6 bases; nucleotides not matched to a gene: 9. CDR3 length equals 16 residues. This CDR3 is CASSQDPRGPRDTQYF. CDR3 DNA sequence: TGTGCCAGCAGCCAAGATCCGAGGGGGCCTAGGGATACGCAGTATTTT.

The chain has TRBV13 and TRBJ2-1; possibly TRBD1 for D (5 bases). V was clipped by 2 bases and J by 8 bases, with 13 bases between them. The CDR3 is 14 amino acids. Germline V gene lookup returns CDR1 PRHDT and CDR2 FYEKMQ (reference sequence). CDR3 region: CASSLRSRGDEQFF. CDR3 nucleotide sequence: TGTGCCAGCAGCTTACGGTCTAGGGGCGATGAGCAGTTCTTC.

The chain uses TRBV5-1 and TRBJ1-5; D remains unclear. Trimming shortened V by 2 bases and J by 6 bases, and 12 bases separated the two germline ends. This CDR3 region has 14 residues. Germline loops: CDR1 SGHRS, CDR2 YFSETQ. This chain's CDR3 is CASSLGQEGQPQHF. The DNA of the CDR3 is TGCGCCAGCAGCTTAGGCCAGGAAGGTCAGCCCCAGCATTTT.

This chain connects TRBV9 to TRBJ2-7; D gene uncertain. CDR3 length: 13 residues. The V and J ends lost 4 bases and 5 bases respectively, with 13 bases between them. In germline, CDR1 is SGDLS, CDR2 YYNGEE. The CDR3 DNA follows: TGTGCCAGCAGCCCACTGTCGGGCGACGAGCAGTACTTC. Its translation: CASSPLSGDEQYF.

The rearrangement uses TRBV30 and TRBJ1-1; D is unclear. V shed 3 bases and J shed 0 bases, with 8 bases lying between them. CDR3 length equals 13 residues. Germline V CDR1 and CDR2: GTSNPN, SVGIG (reference sequence). The chain's CDR3 is CAWRIGLNTEAFF. CDR3 DNA: TGTGCCTGGAGAATAGGCTTGAACACTGAAGCTTTCTTT.

The chain uses TRBV19 and TRBJ1-5; TRBD1 might be the D (6 bases). CDR1 and CDR2 (germline): LNHDA, SQIVND (reference sequence). The CDR3 totals 16 residues. V lost 8 bases, J lost 0 bases, and 17 bases lay in between. The CDR3 spells CASLRKGHYSNQPQHF. The CDR3 DNA follows: TGTGCCAGTCTCCGAAAGGGACATTATAGCAATCAGCCCCAGCATTTT. Filled out from reference TRBV19 and TRBJ1-5, the complete variable domain reads DGGITQSPKYLFRKEGQNVTLSCEQNLNHDAMYWYRQDPGQGLRLIYYSQIVNDFQKGDIAEGYSVSREKKESFPLTVTSAQKNPTAFYLCASLRKGHYSNQPQHFGDGTRLSIL.

The CDR3 loop reads CASRPTGGDTQYF. CDR3 nucleotides: TGCGCCAGCAGACCGACAGGGGGCGATACGCAGTATTTT. V gene TRBV5-1 combines with J gene TRBJ2-3; 10 bases are a match to TRBD1. Germline V gene lookup returns CDR1 SGHRS and CDR2 YFSETQ. This CDR3 is built from 13 residues. The trim removed 5 bases at V and 6 bases at J, leaving 3 bases unmatched. The complete variable domain, with remaining parts taken from reference TRBV5-1 and TRBJ2-3, reads KAGVTQTPRYLIKTRGQQVTLSCSPISGHRSVSWYQQTPGQGLQFLFEYFSETQRNKGNFPGRFSGRQFSNSRSEMNVSTLELGDSALYLCASRPTGGDTQYFGPGTRLTVL.

This clone occurred a few times. The rearrangement links TRBV6-1 to TRBJ1-5; D is undetermined. V lost 2 bases to trimming and J lost 4 bases, with 6 bases between them. This CDR3 region has 13 residues. Germline values: CDR1 MNHNS, CDR2 SASEGT. The DNA for the CDR3 is TGTGCCAGCAGTGAATGGGCTAATCAGCCCCAGCATTTT. Amino acids: CASSEWANQPQHF.

This sequence joins TRBV18 and TRBJ1-5, with unresolved D. In germline, CDR1 is KGHSH, CDR2 LQKENI. V was clipped by 6 bases and J by 0 bases, with 12 bases between them. The CDR3 runs to 15 residues. CDR3 coding DNA: TGTGCCAGCTCCGCCGAGGGATATAGCAATCAGCCCCAGCATTTT. It encodes CASSAEGYSNQPQHF.

The V and J genes are TRBV13 and TRBJ2-1; TRBD2 might be the D (6 bases). This CDR3 has 17 amino acids. The germline gives CDR1 PRHDT, CDR2 FYEKMQ (reference sequence). V was pared by 2 bases and J by 6 bases, with 20 bases between. CDR3 nucleotide sequence: TGTGCCAGCAGCTTACTTTCCGGGAGAAGGGTGGGCAATGAGCAGTTCTTC. Translating it yields CASSLLSGRRVGNEQFF. The variable domain in full, with the rest retrieved from reference TRBV13 and TRBJ2-1, is AAGVIQSPRHLIKEKRETATLKCYPIPRHDTVYWYQQGPGQDPQFLISFYEKMQSDKGSIPDRFSAQQFSDYHSELNMSSLELGDSALYFCASSLLSGRRVGNEQFFGPGTRLTVL.

The rearrangement uses TRBV5-1 and TRBJ1-2; 8 bases agree with TRBD1. The CDR3 consists of 14 residues. CDR1 is SGHRS and CDR2 is YFSETQ in the germline V gene. V shed 4 bases, J shed 4 bases, and the junction held 6 bases outside the gene matches. The CDR3 reads CASSLGTGVYGYTF. The CDR3 DNA reads TGCGCCAGCAGCCTAGGGACAGGAGTCTATGGCTACACCTTC.

V and J are TRBV10-1 and TRBJ2-7; TRBD2 aligns across 9 bases. The CDR3 consists of 14 residues. V lost 3 bases, J lost 5 bases, and 5 bases stayed unmatched. Germline V gene data show CDR1 as WNHNN and CDR2 as SYGVQD (reference sequence). This chain's CDR3 is CASSEDSGSNEQYF. The CDR3 nucleotides read TGCGCCAGCAGTGAAGATAGCGGGAGTAACGAGCAGTACTTC.

This chain connects TRBV12-5 to TRBJ1-4; no reliable D call. Trimming pared 0 bases from V and 8 bases from J, leaving 13 bases between. The CDR3 covers 15 residues. CDR1 and CDR2 (germline): LGHNT, FRNRAP. CDR3 in amino acids: CASGLVIGAGEKLFF. The CDR3 DNA sequence: TGTGCTAGTGGTTTGGTAATAGGAGCAGGAGAAAAACTGTTTTTT. Looking up the rest from reference TRBV12-5 and TRBJ1-4 gives the full variable domain: DARVTQTPRHKVTEMGQEVTMRCQPILGHNTVFWYRQTMMQGLELLAYFRNRAPLDDSGMPKDRFSAEMPDATLATLKIQPSEPRDSAVYFCASGLVIGAGEKLFFGSGTQLSVL.

The chain combines TRBV2 with TRBJ1-1; D unclear. V lost 0 bases and J 3 bases, leaving 11 bases between the germline ends. Germline V gene data show CDR1 as SNHLY and CDR2 as FYNNEI. This CDR3 region has 15 residues. The DNA of the CDR3 is TGTGCCAGCAGTGAAGCTCTCGCCTCTTACACTGAAGCTTTCTTT. Its protein product is CASSEALASYTEAFF. The full variable domain, in which reference TRBV2 and TRBJ1-1 provide the parts outside the CDR3, is EPEVTQTPSHQVTQMGQEVILRCVPISNHLYFYWYRQILGQKVEFLVSFYNNEISEKSEIFDDQFSVERPDGSNFTLKIRSTKLEDSAMYFCASSEALASYTEAFFGQGTRLTVV.

This clone was detected a few times. Written as DNA, the CDR3 is TGTGCCAGTAGCGTACAGGGGGCGGACACCATATATTTT. It translates to CASSVQGADTIYF. This sequence joins TRBV19 and TRBJ1-3, with 9 bases identical to TRBD1. The CDR3 has 13 amino acids. The V gene end was trimmed by 6 bases and the J gene end by 8 bases; junction bases not matched to a gene: 5. CDR1 and CDR2 (germline): LNHDA, SQIVND (reference sequence).

V and J are TRBV7-9 and TRBJ1-5; the D is unclear. V lost 0 bases, J lost 4 bases, and 7 bases lay in between. The V gene's germline CDR1 is SEHNR and CDR2 FQNEAQ (reference sequence). The CDR3 extends over 14 amino acids. The CDR3 bases are TGTGCCAGCAGCTTAGCGGCAGCAAATCAGCCCCAGCATTTT. Amino acid sequence: CASSLAAANQPQHF.

This sequence joins TRBV30 and TRBJ1-2, with no clear D. Trimming left V 1 base short and J 8 bases short, with 11 bases between. The CDR3 spans 12 residues. The V gene's germline CDR1 is GTSNPN and CDR2 SVGIG (reference sequence). The CDR3 DNA reads TGTGCCTGGAGTGGCTGGTCCAACGGCTACACCTTC. This sequence encodes CAWSGWSNGYTF. The full variable domain, rest sourced from reference TRBV30 and TRBJ1-2, is SQTIHQWPATLVQPVGSPLSLECTVEGTSNPNLYWYRQAAGRGLQLLFYSVGIGQISSEVPQNLSASRPQDRQFILSSKKLLLSDSGFYLCAWSGWSNGYTFGSGTRLTVV.

The J gene is TRBJ1-2, the V gene TRBV13, with a possible D match to TRBD1 (5 bases). V shed 5 bases and J shed 5 bases, with 18 bases lying between them. Germline V gives CDR1 PRHDT, CDR2 FYEKMQ (reference sequence). The length of the CDR3 is 15 residues. CDR3 bases: TGTGCCAGCAGCGCTATACCTCCGGGACCATATGGCTACACCTTC. It codes for CASSAIPPGPYGYTF.

This clone was seen a handful of times. The chain has TRBV5-6 and TRBJ1-2, with a weak D call TRBD1 (6 bases). Germline V gene lookup returns CDR1 SGHDT and CDR2 YYEEEE. Deletions cut 5 bases from V and 3 bases from J, with 17 bases between. The CDR3 is 15 residues long. The CDR3 DNA follows: TGTGCCAGCAGTTCTGAAGGGGGGGGCTACTATGGCTACACCTTC. Amino acids: CASSSEGGGYYGYTF.

The V and J genes are TRBV6-5 and TRBJ2-7; D is possibly TRBD2 (7 bases). Trimming removed 5 bases from V and 3 bases from J, with 17 bases in between. Germline V gene sequence: CDR1 MNHEY, CDR2 SVGAGI. CDR3 length: 15 residues. CDR3: CASSPLAGASYEQYF. In DNA, the CDR3 is TGTGCCAGCAGTCCCCTCGCGGGGGCCAGCTACGAGCAGTACTTC.

The chain couples TRBV19 to TRBJ2-1; TRBD2 might be the D (6 bases). CDR3 length: 16 amino acids. With 1 base removed from V and 0 bases from J, the gap between germline ends came to 10 bases. Germline V CDR1 and CDR2: LNHDA, SQIVND (reference sequence). CDR3 amino acids: CASSIGGASSYNEQFF. CDR3 bases: TGTGCCAGTAGTATAGGCGGGGCGAGCTCCTACAATGAGCAGTTCTTC. The full variable domain, its missing parts supplied by reference TRBV19 and TRBJ2-1, is DGGITQSPKYLFRKEGQNVTLSCEQNLNHDAMYWYRQDPGQGLRLIYYSQIVNDFQKGDIAEGYSVSREKKESFPLTVTSAQKNPTAFYLCASSIGGASSYNEQFFGPGTRLTVL.

The CDR3 sequence is CASSDPGAFADTQYF. CDR3 sequence (DNA): TGTGCCAGCAGTGATCCGGGGGCGTTTGCAGATACGCAGTATTTT. J is TRBJ2-3 and V is TRBV2, with D perhaps assigned TRBD1 or TRBD2 (6 bases each). The CDR3 runs 15 residues. Deletions cut 3 bases from V and 4 bases from J, with 14 bases between. Looked up from germline, CDR1 is SNHLY and CDR2 is FYNNEI.

CDR3 coding DNA: TGTGCCAGCGACCAGGGTCGGGATAATTCACCCCTCCACTTT. It codes for CASDQGRDNSPLHF. The chain carries TRBV6-1 and TRBJ1-6; tentative D call: TRBD1 (5 bases). The V gene's germline CDR1 is MNHNS and CDR2 SASEGT. V lost 8 bases and J lost 5, with 13 bases in between. There are 14 residues in the CDR3.

The chain links TRBV7-9 to TRBJ1-4; the D is unclear. Trimming took 6 bases from V and 8 from J, leaving 16 bases between them. CDR1 is SEHNR, CDR2 FQNEAQ, per germline (reference sequence). The CDR3 loop spans 14 amino acids. The DNA of the CDR3 is TGTGCCAGCAGAACATCTGGCGTTCCCGAAAAACTGTTTTTT. Translated: CASRTSGVPEKLFF.

This clone was seen once. The chain employs TRBV20-1 and TRBJ2-7, with D unclear. V lost 2 bases to trimming and J lost 5 bases, with 7 bases between them. The CDR3 runs 11 residues. CDR1 is DFQATT and CDR2 is SNEGSKA in the germline V gene (reference sequence). In DNA form, the CDR3 reads TGCAGTGCTAGAATGGGAAACGAGCAGTACTTC. It codes for CSARMGNEQYF.

V usage is TRBV6-5 and J usage is TRBJ1-6; D possibly corresponds to TRBD1 (6 bases). This CDR3 comprises 15 residues. Looked up from germline, CDR1 is MNHEY and CDR2 is SVGAGI. V lost 11 bases to trimming and J lost 8 bases, with 22 bases between them. The chain's CDR3 is CASSSWGPPDSPLHF. The DNA of the CDR3 is TGTGCCTCTTCCAGTTGGGGGCCCCCGGATTCACCCCTCCACTTT.

This clone turned up a few times. CDR3: CASSRTSTDTQYF. The CDR3 region has the DNA TGTGCCAGCAGCCGGACCAGCACAGATACGCAGTATTTT. The rearrangement joins TRBV7-9 to TRBJ2-3; no clear D gene. Germline CDR1 and CDR2: SEHNR and FQNEAQ (reference sequence). The CDR3 consists of 13 residues. V gave up 5 bases and J gave up 0 bases, with 6 bases separating them. The full variable domain, completed using reference TRBV7-9 and TRBJ2-3, is DTGVSQNPRHKITKRGQNVTFRCDPISEHNRLYWYRQTLGQGPEFLTYFQNEAQLEKSRLLSDRFSAERPKGSFSTLEIQRTEQGDSAMYLCASSRTSTDTQYFGPGTRLTVL.

J is TRBJ2-7 and V is TRBV19, with D possibly being TRBD1 (6 bases). This CDR3 is built from 15 residues. CDR1 is LNHDA and CDR2 is SQIVND in the germline V gene (reference sequence). The germline V and J ends were trimmed by 5 bases and 4 bases, with 18 bases remaining between them. CDR3 DNA sequence: TGTGCCAGTAGTGCCGCTCAAACAGGGATGTACGAGCAGTACTTC. Its protein product is CASSAAQTGMYEQYF.

The chain recombines TRBV15 with TRBJ2-5; D is uncertain. Per the germline V gene, CDR1 is LNHNV and CDR2 is YYDKDF (reference sequence). V dropped 0 bases and J dropped 5 bases, with 7 bases sitting between them. CDR3 length: 13 amino acids. Here the CDR3 reads CATSRDLGETQYF. DNA of the CDR3: TGTGCCACCAGCAGAGATCTGGGGGAGACCCAGTACTTC. The entire variable domain, with the rest obtained from reference TRBV15 and TRBJ2-5, is as follows: DAMVIQNPRYQVTQFGKPVTLSCSQTLNHNVMYWYQQKSSQAPKLLFHYYDKDFNNEADTPDNFQSRRPNTSFCFLDIRSPGLGDTAMYLCATSRDLGETQYFGPGTRLLVL.

The rearrangement uses TRBV7-2 and TRBJ1-3; possibly TRBD1 for D (5 bases). The CDR3 runs 15 residues. Between the trimmed V and J ends, which lost 7 bases and 0 bases, there was a span of 13 bases. Looked up from germline, CDR1 is SGHTA and CDR2 is FQGNSA. The CDR3 DNA reads as TGTGCCAGCACCACCGGACACAGCTCTGGAAACACCATATATTTT. Its translation is CASTTGHSSGNTIYF. The whole variable domain, filled in from reference TRBV7-2 and TRBJ1-3, reads GAGVSQSPSNKVTEKGKDVELRCDPISGHTALYWYRQSLGQGLEFLIYFQGNSAPDKSGLPSDRFSAERTGGSVSTLTIQRTQQEDSAVYLCASTTGHSSGNTIYFGEGSWLTVV.